This T cell receptor (beta chain) was sequenced during a study of beta chain features in type 1 diabetes. Study background: Healthy donors, compared against patients, showed similar age, gender and cell yields.

This CDR3 spans 15 amino acids. With 0 bases removed from V and 1 base from J, the gap between germline ends came to 9 bases. The germline CDR1 and CDR2 sequences are LNHNV and YYDKDF (reference sequence). The investigators reverse transcribed all of the isolated RNA, so they sequenced expressed TCRB transcripts. The table came from immunoSEQ multiplex PCR; TCRdb's copy has only in-frame clones and leaves some out. The data hold around 300,000 clones, with 8% to 13% observed a single time. V gene TRBV15 combines with J gene TRBJ2-5; D not certain. Sequenced: naive CD4+ T cells from blood. The source is a woman in her twenties or thirties in good health. This chain's CDR3 is CATSRDKRPQETQYF. CDR3 nucleotide sequence: TGTGCCACCAGCAGAGATAAGCGTCCCCAAGAGACCCAGTACTTC.